This passage covers 22 T cell receptor beta chains from one sample sequenced in a study of beta chain features in type 1 diabetes. The sequenced template was cDNA made from the entire isolated RNA. Assay used: immunoSEQ multiplex PCR; TCRdb lists only in-frame clones, some missing. Of under 400,000 clones listed, around 12% were seen once; the top ten hold about 0.017%. Source material: naive CD4+ T cells from blood. The receptor source for this set is a man aged 18 to 30 in good health.

The chain joins TRBV7-9 to TRBJ2-1; TRBD1 matches at 7 bases. Germline V lookup: CDR1 SEHNR, CDR2 FQNEAQ (reference sequence). Trimming at V came to 1 base and at J to 4 bases, leaving 4 bases not matched to a gene. This CDR3 contains 15 residues. The DNA of the CDR3 is TGTGCCAGCAGCTTAGTGGGACAGATATACAATGAGCAGTTCTTC. Translation gives CASSLVGQIYNEQFF.

The genes are TRBV9 and TRBJ1-6; D remains unclear. The V end lost 2 bases, the J end lost 0 bases, and 9 bases lay between the germline ends. From germline, CDR1 is SGDLS and CDR2 YYNGEE. This CDR3 comprises 16 residues. CDR3 region: CASSVTGSSYNSPLHF. CDR3 in DNA: TGTGCCAGCAGCGTGACGGGGAGCTCCTATAATTCACCCCTCCACTTT. The full variable domain, its missing parts supplied by reference TRBV9 and TRBJ1-6, is DSGVTQTPKHLITATGQRVTLRCSPRSGDLSVYWYQQSLDQGLQFLIQYYNGEERAKGNILERFSAQQFPDLHSELNLSSLELGDSALYFCASSVTGSSYNSPLHFGNGTRLTVT.

The chain uses TRBV28 and TRBJ2-5; a weak D match, TRBD1 (6 bases). Germline lookup yields CDR1 MDHEN and CDR2 SYDVKM. V shed 6 bases and J shed 1 base, with 9 bases lying between them. The CDR3 is 13 residues long. The chain's CDR3 is CASRRTAQETQYF. The CDR3 DNA sequence: TGTGCCAGCAGACGGACAGCCCAAGAGACCCAGTACTTC.

This clone was counted between two and nine times. The genes are TRBV5-1 and TRBJ2-5; 11 bases align to TRBD2. The CDR3 is made up of 16 amino acids. CDR1 SGHRS and CDR2 YFSETQ come from the germline V gene. V gave up 0 bases and J gave up 9 bases; unmatched junction bases: 10. CDR3 protein: CASSLGGLAANLAQYF. The CDR3, as DNA: TGCGCCAGCAGCTTGGGGGGACTAGCGGCGAATTTGGCCCAGTACTTC. Complete variable domain (other parts from reference TRBV5-1 and TRBJ2-5): KAGVTQTPRYLIKTRGQQVTLSCSPISGHRSVSWYQQTPGQGLQFLFEYFSETQRNKGNFPGRFSGRQFSNSRSEMNVSTLELGDSALYLCASSLGGLAANLAQYFGPGTRLLVL.

The chain is built from TRBV5-6 and TRBJ2-7; D is perhaps TRBD1 (5 bases). Trimming took off 3 bases at V and 2 bases at J, with 6 bases between the two ends. CDR1 SGHDT and CDR2 YYEEEE come from the germline V gene. The CDR3 contains 12 residues. The CDR3 here is CASSSDTYEQYF. DNA for the CDR3: TGTGCCAGCAGCTCGGACACCTACGAGCAGTACTTC.

Only a few counts were recorded for this clone. The chain has TRBV4-2 and TRBJ2-5; TRBD1 matches 8 bases. The V and J ends lost 1 base and 3 bases, in that order; junction bases with no gene match: 7. The CDR3 runs to 16 residues. CDR1 is LGHNA, CDR2 YNFKEQ, per germline. The CDR3 reads CASSQVLQGGEETQYF. In nucleotides, the CDR3 is TGTGCCAGCAGCCAAGTCCTACAGGGGGGCGAAGAGACCCAGTACTTC.

The chain has TRBV29-1 and TRBJ2-3; 7 positions agree with TRBD2. The CDR3 length is 14 residues. The germline V gene encodes CDR1 SQVTM and CDR2 ANQGSEA. V was clipped by 7 bases and J by 3 bases; unmatched bases: 10. In DNA form, the CDR3 reads TGCAGCGCCGTCGGGAGGAGGGGAACAGATACGCAGTATTTT. Protein sequence: CSAVGRRGTDTQYF.

This clone was counted at least ten times. This chain joins TRBV10-3 and TRBJ2-7; a possible D gene is TRBD1 (6 bases). With 10 bases removed from V and 6 bases from J, the gap between germline ends came to 16 bases. The CDR3 runs 12 residues. Per the germline V gene, CDR1 is ENHRY and CDR2 is SYGVKD. The CDR3 spells CATAMLGAEQYF. CDR3 nucleotides: TGTGCCACCGCGATGCTGGGGGCCGAGCAGTACTTC.

This rearrangement joins TRBV30 to TRBJ1-5; weak D call: TRBD1 (6 bases). V shed 5 bases and J shed 5 bases, with 13 bases lying between them. The length of the CDR3 is 13 residues. Germline values: CDR1 GTSNPN, CDR2 SVGIG (reference sequence). CDR3 in amino acids: CAWAQGLDQPQHF. DNA of the CDR3: TGTGCCTGGGCCCAGGGGCTGGATCAGCCCCAGCATTTT.

The chain joins TRBV9 to TRBJ2-1; 12 positions match TRBD1. The V gene's germline CDR1 is SGDLS and CDR2 YYNGEE. The CDR3 runs 16 residues. V lost 4 bases and J lost 7; bases outside the gene matches: 9. The CDR3 region is CASSLEGQGASNEQFF. In DNA, the CDR3 is TGTGCCAGCAGCCTAGAGGGACAGGGGGCGTCGAATGAGCAGTTCTTC.

This sequence joins TRBV6-5 and TRBJ2-5; tentatively, D is TRBD2 (6 bases). Per germline, CDR1 MNHEY and CDR2 SVGAGI. CDR3 size: 14 residues. The V end lost 5 bases, the J end lost 5 bases, and 15 bases lay between the germline ends. The CDR3 nucleotides read TGTGCCAGCAGTGTGGCTAGCGCAAGTGAGACCCAGTACTTC. It codes for CASSVASASETQYF.

The chain uses TRBV21-1 and TRBJ1-2; TRBD1, the D gene given by the table, was not confirmed from the DNA. TRBV21-1 is a documented pseudogene. The CDR3 is 15 amino acids. CDR3 in DNA: TGTGCCAGCCTCATCGGGACAGGGAAAAACTATGGCTACACCTTC. Its protein is CASLIGTGKNYGYTF.

V and J are TRBV2 and TRBJ2-1; tentative D call: TRBD1 (7 bases). Trimming removed 3 bases at V and 4 bases at J, with 10 bases between. The CDR3 length is 14 residues. The germline V gene has CDR1 SNHLY and CDR2 FYNNEI. CDR3: CASSETGTYNEQFF. The CDR3 region has the DNA TGTGCCAGCAGTGAGACAGGGACTTACAATGAGCAGTTCTTC.

There are a few counts of this clone. The V and J genes are TRBV9 and TRBJ1-1; D unresolved. Germline CDR1 and CDR2: SGDLS and YYNGEE. The length of the CDR3 is 14 residues. V was pared by 0 bases and J by 3 bases, with 9 bases between. The CDR3 DNA sequence: TGTGCCAGCAGCGTAGGTCCTAGTTACACTGAAGCTTTCTTT. Amino acids: CASSVGPSYTEAFF.

V gene TRBV4-2 combines with J gene TRBJ1-2, with 9 bases fitting TRBD1. This CDR3 has 17 residues. J lost 3 bases, V lost 0 bases, and 8 bases had no gene match. Germline CDR1 LGHNA, CDR2 YNFKEQ. CDR3 nucleotide sequence: TGTGCCAGCAGCCAAGATCCACGGGACAGGGCATACTATGGCTACACCTTC. This codes for CASSQDPRDRAYYGYTF.

The chain is built from TRBV7-8 and TRBJ1-1; D possibly corresponds to TRBD1 (6 bases). CDR3 length: 14 residues. Germline V gene sequence: CDR1 SGHVS, CDR2 FQNEAQ. V was cut by 3 bases and J by 4 bases, with 12 bases left in between. CDR3 sequence reads: CASSLSGVSTEAFF. The CDR3 bases are TGTGCCAGCAGCTTGTCAGGGGTCAGCACTGAAGCTTTCTTT.

This clone was seen a few times. The gene calls are TRBV11-1 and TRBJ1-6; 7 bases match TRBD1. Germline V gene lookup returns CDR1 SGHAT and CDR2 FQDESV (reference sequence). Trimming at V came to 2 bases and at J to 9 bases, leaving 10 bases not matched to a gene. The CDR3 is 16 residues long. The CDR3 sequence: CASSLFRTGTSSPLHF. CDR3 coding DNA: TGTGCCAGCAGCTTATTCCGGACAGGCACGAGTTCACCCCTCCACTTT.

The table lists this clone with a few counts. The gene calls are TRBV7-9 and TRBJ2-1; TRBD2 agrees at 12 bases. Germline CDR1 is SEHNR and CDR2 is FQNEAQ (reference sequence). The CDR3 is made up of 16 amino acids. Germline trimming cut 2 bases from V and 9 bases from J; bases unmatched to any gene: 8. CDR3 in DNA: TGTGCCAGCAGCTTATTGAGAACTAGCGGGAGGTCTGAGCAGTTCTTC. It specifies CASSLLRTSGRSEQFF. The variable domain in full, with the rest retrieved from reference TRBV7-9 and TRBJ2-1, is DTGVSQNPRHKITKRGQNVTFRCDPISEHNRLYWYRQTLGQGPEFLTYFQNEAQLEKSRLLSDRFSAERPKGSFSTLEIQRTEQGDSAMYLCASSLLRTSGRSEQFFGPGTRLTVL.

This rearrangement joins TRBV28 to TRBJ2-1; perhaps TRBD2 as D (6 bases). Between the trimmed V and J ends, which lost 6 bases and 2 bases, there was a span of 14 bases. The CDR3 consists of 15 residues. From germline, CDR1 is MDHEN and CDR2 SYDVKM. CDR3 sequence: CASRAGGPTYNEQFF. DNA for the CDR3: TGTGCCAGCAGGGCCGGGGGACCCACCTACAATGAGCAGTTCTTC.

This sequence joins TRBV18 and TRBJ1-1, with D unclear. V lost 6 bases to trimming and J lost 4 bases, with 18 bases between them. The CDR3 is 15 residues long. CDR1 is KGHSH, CDR2 LQKENI, per germline. CDR3 nucleotides: TGTGCCAGCTCCCTAACACTAGATTGGAGCACTGAAGCTTTCTTT. Translated, it gives CASSLTLDWSTEAFF.

The CDR3 DNA reads TGTGCCAGCAGCTCGTTTAGCACCGGGGAGCTGTTTTTT. This encodes CASSSFSTGELFF. The genes are TRBV5-6 and TRBJ2-2; D gene unclear. V gave up 3 bases and J gave up 4 bases, with 7 bases separating them. The CDR3 consists of 13 residues. Germline V gives CDR1 SGHDT, CDR2 YYEEEE.

CDR3 sequence: CASSLGGGSRAEAFF. CDR3 nucleotide sequence: TGCGCCAGCAGCTTGGGGGGGGGTTCCCGAGCTGAAGCTTTCTTT. The rearrangement uses TRBV5-1 and TRBJ1-1; possible D gene TRBD1, 5 bases. Germline CDR1 is SGHRS and CDR2 is YFSETQ. The ends were cut back, 0 bases at V and 6 bases at J, with 15 bases in the middle. This CDR3 has 15 residues.